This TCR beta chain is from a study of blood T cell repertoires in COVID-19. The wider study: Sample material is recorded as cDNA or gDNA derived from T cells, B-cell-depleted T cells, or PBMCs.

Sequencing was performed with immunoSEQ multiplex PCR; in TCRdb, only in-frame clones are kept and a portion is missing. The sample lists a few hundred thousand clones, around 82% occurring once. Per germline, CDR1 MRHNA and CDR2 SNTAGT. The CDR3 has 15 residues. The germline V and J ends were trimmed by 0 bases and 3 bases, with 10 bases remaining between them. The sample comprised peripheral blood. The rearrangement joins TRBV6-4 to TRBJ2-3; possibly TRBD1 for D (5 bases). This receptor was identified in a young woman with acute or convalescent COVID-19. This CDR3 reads CASSDSFRGTDTQYF. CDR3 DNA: TGTGCCAGCAGTGACTCGTTTAGGGGAACAGATACGCAGTATTTT.